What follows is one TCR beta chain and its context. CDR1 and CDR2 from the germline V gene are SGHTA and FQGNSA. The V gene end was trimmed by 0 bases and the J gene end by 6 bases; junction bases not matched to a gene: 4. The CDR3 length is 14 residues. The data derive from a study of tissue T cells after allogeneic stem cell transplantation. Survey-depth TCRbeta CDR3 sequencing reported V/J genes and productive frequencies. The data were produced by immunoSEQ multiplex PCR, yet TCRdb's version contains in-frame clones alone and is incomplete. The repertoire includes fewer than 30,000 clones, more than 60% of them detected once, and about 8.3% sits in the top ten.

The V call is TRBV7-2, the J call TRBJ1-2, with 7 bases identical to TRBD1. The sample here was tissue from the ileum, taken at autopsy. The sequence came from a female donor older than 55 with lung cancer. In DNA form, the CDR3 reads TGTGCCAGCAGCTTAGCTCAGGGGGTGCATGGCTACACCTTC. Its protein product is CASSLAQGVHGYTF.